This TCR beta chain was observed in a study of cytomegalovirus exposure and HLA in healthy donors. The PCR had 60 Vbeta and 13 Jbeta primers. Generated by immunoSEQ multiplex PCR, the TCRdb table keeps only in-frame clones and is missing some. The listing contains 56,000 or so clones. With respect to this clone: Its antigen is still unknown.

This CDR3 contains 14 residues. V gave up 6 bases and J gave up 1 base, with 10 bases separating them. CDR1 is WSHSY and CDR2 is SAAADI in the germline V gene. General observations from the study: Associated with cytomegalovirus, according to the listing, were approximately 160 TCR beta chains.

What was sequenced was PBMCs. V gene TRBV10-2 combines with J gene TRBJ1-5, with D perhaps TRBD1 (5 bases). The receptor was derived from a man in his forties in good health and CMV-seropositive. The CDR3 nucleotides read TGCGCCAGCAGGGGGGGAAACAGCAATCAGCCCCAGCATTTT. Protein: CASRGGNSNQPQHF.